The T cell receptor beta chain described here comes from a study of CD8 T cells in ankylosing spondylitis. After removal of 3 bases from V and 3 bases from J, the junction contained 2 bases not matched to a gene. From germline, CDR1 is LNHNV and CDR2 YYDKDF (reference sequence). The CDR3 has 15 residues. Points from the study as a whole: Earlier studies detected some motif variants in reactive arthritis synovial fluid and blood.

This clonotype was seen ten or more times. Its antigen is unknown. From the 5' RACE reads, TCRdb called clonotypes with MiXCR, one entry per CDR3 protein. Altogether about 250,000 distinct CDR3 sequences are present, roughly 25% being singletons, with the ten largest covering more than 0.6%. The receptor comes from a male donor with ankylosing spondylitis or in good health (not recorded which). V and J are TRBV15 and TRBJ2-1, with TRBD2 matching 10 bases. The sequencing input was blood, either unsorted or a sorted T cell fraction (not recorded which). The CDR3 here is CATSSSSGGYNEQFF. The DNA of the CDR3 is TGTGCCACCAGCAGTTCTAGCGGGGGCTACAATGAGCAGTTCTTC.